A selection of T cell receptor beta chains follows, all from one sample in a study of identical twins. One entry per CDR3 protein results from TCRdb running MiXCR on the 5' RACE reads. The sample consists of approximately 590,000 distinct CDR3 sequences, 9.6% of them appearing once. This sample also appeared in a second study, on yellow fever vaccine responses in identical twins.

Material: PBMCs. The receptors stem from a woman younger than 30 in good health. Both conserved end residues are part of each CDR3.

CASSLRAGGIEQYF	TRBV7-8	14	TRBJ2-7
CASSLRVGASYEQYF	TRBV7-2	15	TRBJ2-7
CASSRTSGGALGNEQFF	TRBV5-1	17	TRBJ2-1
CASGLSGKETQYF	TRBV12-5	13	TRBJ2-5
CASSSPASGIVNEQFF	TRBV3-1	16	TRBJ2-1
CASSFGSPRNTIYF	TRBV12-3/TRBV12-4	14	TRBJ1-3
CASSSPGTGLETQYF	TRBV28	15	TRBJ2-5
CASSLMGSLSTGGKGQETQYF	TRBV11-1	21	TRBJ2-5
CATSDSGIGKTGELFF	TRBV24-1	16	TRBJ2-2
CASSLIGRGPSEQFF	TRBV11-2	15	TRBJ2-1
CASSHSTSGSSYEQYF	TRBV4-3	16	TRBJ2-7
CASSPALVGGEKLFF	TRBV5-5	15	TRBJ1-4
CSAPDPGQGNTEAFF	TRBV20-1	15	TRBJ1-1
CASSREYEQYF	TRBV7-8	11	TRBJ2-7
CSARGQAFAASPLHF	TRBV20-1	15	TRBJ1-6
CASRTSPGGNYEQYF	TRBV12-3/TRBV12-4	15	TRBJ2-7
CSARDPSWGNTGELFF	TRBV20-1	16	TRBJ2-2
CASSRVGGSGEQFF	TRBV4-1	14	TRBJ2-1
CSGTGPTYNEQFF	TRBV29-1	13	TRBJ2-1
CATSRGGAGLGQETQYF	TRBV15	17	TRBJ2-5